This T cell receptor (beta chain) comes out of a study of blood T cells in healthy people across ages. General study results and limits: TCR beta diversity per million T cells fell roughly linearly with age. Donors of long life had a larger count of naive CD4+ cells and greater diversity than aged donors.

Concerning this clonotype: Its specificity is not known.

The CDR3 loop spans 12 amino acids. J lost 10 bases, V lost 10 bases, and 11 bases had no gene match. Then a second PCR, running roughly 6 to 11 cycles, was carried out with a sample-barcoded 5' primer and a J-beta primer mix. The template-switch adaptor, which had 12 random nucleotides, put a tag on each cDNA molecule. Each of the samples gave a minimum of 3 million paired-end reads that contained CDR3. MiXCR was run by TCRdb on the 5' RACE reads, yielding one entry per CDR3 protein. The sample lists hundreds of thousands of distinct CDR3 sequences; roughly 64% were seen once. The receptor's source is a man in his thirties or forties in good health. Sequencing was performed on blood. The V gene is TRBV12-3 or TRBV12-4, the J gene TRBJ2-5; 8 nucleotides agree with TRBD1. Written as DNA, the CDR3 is TGTGCCACCCGGCAGGGGGCGTCGGTCCAGTACTTC. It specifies CATRQGASVQYF.